What follows are 8 T cell receptor beta chains derived from one specimen sequenced in a study of T cells in Graves' hyperthyroidism and ophthalmopathy. TCR beta CDR3 regions were amplified from RNA transcripts. The HTBI set primed first-round TCR CDR3 RT-PCR. MiXCR was run by TCRdb on the multiplex PCR reads, yielding one entry per CDR3 protein. The sample carries 660,000 or so distinct CDR3 sequences, around 20% recorded once. The sample was blood. These receptors originate from a man aged 25-40 years with Graves' ophthalmopathy.

This clonotype turned up a few times. The CDR3 here is CASSYSIAGRKTDTQYF. DNA for the CDR3: TGTGCCAGCAGTTACTCTATAGCGGGAAGAAAAACAGATACGCAGTATTTT. The chain is built from TRBV6-6 and TRBJ2-3; 8 nucleotides line up with TRBD2. The germline CDR1 and CDR2 sequences are MNHNY and SVGAGI (reference sequence). The CDR3 extends over 17 amino acids. The J segment lost 3 bases and the V segment lost 0 bases, leaving 8 bases of the junction unmatched.

The chain carries TRBV20-1 and TRBJ2-3; 13 nucleotides agree with TRBD2. From germline, CDR1 is DFQATT and CDR2 SNEGSKA (reference sequence). This CDR3 has 16 residues. V was clipped by 5 bases and J by 5 bases; unmatched bases: 10. The CDR3 reads CSASTGLAGDKDTQYF. Written as DNA, the CDR3 is TGCAGTGCTTCGACTGGACTAGCGGGAGATAAAGATACGCAGTATTTT.

V and J are TRBV28 and TRBJ2-5; 10 nucleotides align to TRBD2. The CDR3 contains 14 residues. The J segment lost 4 bases and the V segment lost 5 bases, leaving 4 bases of the junction unmatched. Per germline, CDR1 MDHEN and CDR2 SYDVKM. CDR3 loop: CASSPSGRAETQYF. The DNA of the CDR3 is TGTGCCAGCAGTCCCAGCGGGAGGGCAGAGACCCAGTACTTC.

This chain connects TRBV29-1 to TRBJ2-7; the D gene is possibly TRBD1 (6 bases). CDR3 size: 13 residues. CDR1 and CDR2 (germline): SQVTM, ANQGSEA. Deletions cut 6 bases from V and 7 bases from J, with 19 bases between. The DNA of the CDR3 is TGCAGCGTAGCAGGGGACCCCGCGAGGGAGCAGTACTTC. Translated, it gives CSVAGDPAREQYF.

This clonotype appeared a few times. V gene TRBV27 combines with J gene TRBJ1-5, with 10 positions matching TRBD1. In germline, CDR1 is MNHEY, CDR2 SMNVEV (reference sequence). This CDR3 is built from 19 residues. V lost 5 bases to trimming and J lost 0 bases; unmatched junction nucleotides: 13. The chain's CDR3 is CASSPLGQGVYNSNQPQHF. DNA for the CDR3: TGTGCCAGCAGTCCCCTAGGACAGGGGGTTTACAATAGCAATCAGCCCCAGCATTTT.

There are many counts of this clonotype. This sequence joins TRBV27 and TRBJ1-4, with 7 bases lining up with TRBD1. CDR3 size: 15 residues. Germline CDR1 is MNHEY and CDR2 is SMNVEV (reference sequence). The junction had 10 bases not matched to a gene; V was cut back by 8 bases and J by 4 bases. This CDR3 is CASGRLRDSNEKLFF. As DNA, the CDR3 is TGTGCCAGCGGTCGTCTCCGGGACAGTAATGAAAAACTGTTTTTT.

This clonotype has more than one count but fewer than ten. J is TRBJ1-1 and V is TRBV5-5, with TRBD1 as a possible D gene (6 bases). V was pared by 0 bases and J by 5 bases, with 17 bases between. Germline values: CDR1 SGHKS, CDR2 YYEKEE (reference sequence). There are 16 residues in the CDR3. The CDR3 protein is CASSLATGRGGTEAFF. CDR3 DNA sequence: TGTGCCAGCAGCTTGGCCACGGGCAGGGGTGGGACTGAAGCTTTCTTT. The full variable domain, its missing parts supplied by reference TRBV5-5 and TRBJ1-1, is DAGVTQSPTHLIKTRGQQVTLRCSPISGHKSVSWYQQVLGQGPQFIFQYYEKEERGRGNFPDRFSARQFPNYSSELNVNALLLGDSALYLCASSLATGRGGTEAFFGQGTRLTVV.

In regard to this clonotype: Here the CDR3 omits its conserved ending phenylalanine or tryptophan, so a read error is the likely source. The chain joins TRBV20-1 to TRBJ2-5; 11 bases are a match to TRBD2. The CDR3 totals 15 residues. Per germline, CDR1 DFQATT and CDR2 SNEGSKA (reference sequence). V dropped 3 bases and J dropped 5; count of bases not matched to a gene: 8. The chain's CDR3 is CSARDSRTSGETQYL. CDR3 bases: TGCAGTGCTAGGGACTCGCGGACTAGCGGGGAGACCCAGTACCTC.